The present entry profiles one TCR beta chain with its context. No antigen is known for it. TCRdb's copy holds only in-frame clones and misses some; the assay was immunoSEQ multiplex PCR. Of some 51,000 clones listed, 70% to 80% are singletons. CTLA-4 blockade using ipilimumab, together with focal radiation, was received by patients with chemo-refractory metastatic non-small-cell lung cancer. V was shortened by 0 bases and J by 7 bases, with 16 bases between the two germline ends. From germline, CDR1 is GTSNPN and CDR2 SVGIG (reference sequence). This CDR3 is built from 15 residues. This entry comes from a study of radiotherapy plus CTLA-4 blockade in lung cancer. Study context: Among all patients, approximately 18% showed objective responses, while about 30% had disease control.

Study-wide results and caveats: Some TCR clones had been derived from tumors. These clones expanded in peripheral blood after radiotherapy plus ipilimumab. Reports state that early shifts in blood T cell clones, with interferon-beta, best predicted response.

The V call is TRBV30, the J call TRBJ2-1, with D possibly matching TRBD2 (6 bases). The starting material was peripheral blood, obtained from a patient treated with radiotherapy plus ipilimumab. The receptor's source is a human donor with non-small cell lung cancer who had a complete response to radiotherapy plus ipilimumab. Here the CDR3 DNA reads TGTGCCTGGAGTGTACTTGGGCCCGGGGGAAATGAGCAGTTCTTC. This gives the protein CAWSVLGPGGNEQFF.